The rows below give T cell receptor beta chains drawn from one sample of a study of blood T cell repertoires in COVID-19. Sequencing was performed with immunoSEQ multiplex PCR; in TCRdb, only in-frame clones are kept and a portion is missing. The sample consists of about 370,000 clones, 80% to 95% of them appearing once. The material sequenced was PBMCs or T cells enriched from blood (not recorded which). The origin of the receptors is a woman in her thirties or forties who had been exposed to COVID-19. Each CDR3 is given without its conserved first and last residue. Fields, in order: CDR3 protein, V gene.

ASSKDRGVNTEAF TRBV5-1
ASINDGGMGTQY TRBV6-5
ASTNDWGGQPQH TRBV7-9
ASSHDRGRGQPQH TRBV3-1/TRBV3-2
ASSYTGTRGNEQY TRBV6-5
ASRVTPQWSGSGTGELF TRBV19
ASSVRPQGAGTGELF TRBV6-4
ASSQVLRGNSPLH TRBV4-3
ASSQGQGGVHGYT TRBV3-1/TRBV3-2
ASSQSPLGLAGSTSYNEQF TRBV3-1/TRBV3-2
ASSLEKGAQY TRBV5-1
ASSLAPRGTETQY TRBV7-2
ASRDQQGWVQPQH TRBV6-5
ASSLGPTGVPEAF TRBV28
AIRTAATDEQY TRBV10-3
ASSKRQGSGEKLF TRBV6-4
ASSLDSGAIYNEQF TRBV18
ASSEMNTEAF TRBV18
ASSVDRGSDTIY TRBV9
ASSLGQGRTEAF TRBV7-8
ASSLRDLDYEQY TRBV5-6
ASRETLSTDTQY TRBV11-3
AISVGHSTTNYGYT TRBV10-3
AISQGGNTEAF TRBV10-3
ASSIKTGTYEQY TRBV19
ASSSSGNYGYT TRBV7-2
ASSLEGGYNSPLH TRBV27
ASSSQGNQPQH TRBV6-5